The 6 T cell receptor beta chains below come from one sample, sequenced in a study of cytomegalovirus exposure and HLA in healthy donors (dated by TCRdb to about 2017). The library came from the immunoSEQ multiplex PCR assay. A mixture of 60 forward primers for TCR Vbeta segments and 13 reverse primers for TCR Jbeta segments was used in the multiplex PCR. The immuneACCESS repertoire file appears here via TCRdb, limited to in-frame rearrangements. These files lack a portion of the clones; in checked studies, under half of the deficit traces to unresolved V genes, and the cause of the others is not known. This sample has approximately 37,000 clones in its table, and around 82% of those were observed once. The top ten hold about 10% of the sample. The sample was PBMCs. The receptor source for this set is a woman under 30 in good health and CMV-seropositive.

The rearrangement uses TRBV4-3 and TRBJ2-2; no reliable D call. This CDR3 is built from 13 residues. CDR1 LGHNA and CDR2 YSLEER come from the germline V gene. V shed 1 base and J shed 5 bases, with 5 bases lying between them. The CDR3: CASSQGRTGELFF. Written as DNA, the CDR3 is TGCGCCAGCAGCCAAGGGAGAACCGGGGAGCTGTTTTTT.

This chain links TRBV5-1 with TRBJ1-1; no clear D gene. The V end lost 6 bases, the J end lost 0 bases, and 12 bases lay between the germline ends. The CDR3 loop spans 14 amino acids. Germline CDR1 and CDR2: SGHRS and YFSETQ. CDR3 sequence: CASTLGELNTEAFF. The CDR3 nucleotides are TGCGCCAGCACCCTGGGAGAATTGAACACTGAAGCTTTCTTT.

This chain uses TRBV29-1 with TRBJ2-2, with a possible D match to TRBD1 (6 bases). Trimming removed 7 bases at V and 4 bases at J, with 13 bases between. The V gene's germline CDR1 is SQVTM and CDR2 ANQGSEA. The CDR3 spans 13 residues. CDR3 DNA: TGCAGCGCTGGACAGTCCCTCACCGGGGAGCTGTTTTTT. Translating it yields CSAGQSLTGELFF.

The chain recombines TRBV4-1 with TRBJ1-2; 8 bases are shared with TRBD1. CDR1 MGHRA and CDR2 YSYEKL come from the germline V gene. J gave up 7 bases and V 1 base, and 8 bases lay outside the gene matches. The CDR3 extends over 15 amino acids. In nucleotides, the CDR3 is TGCGCCAGCAGCCAAGTCGAGACAGGGGTCGGTGGCTACACCTTC. Its protein is CASSQVETGVGGYTF.

This clone is medium-sized within its sample. The chain has TRBV4-1 and TRBJ1-4; 11 positions agree with TRBD1. The CDR3 loop spans 16 amino acids. Trimming at V came to 4 bases and at J to 8 bases, leaving 9 bases not matched to a gene. Germline loops: CDR1 MGHRA, CDR2 YSYEKL. CDR3 nucleotides: TGCGCCAGCAGCCCCGGACGAGGACAGGGGGCAGAAAAACTGTTTTTT. This translates into CASSPGRGQGAEKLFF.

This chain joins TRBV5-1 and TRBJ2-3; weak D call: TRBD2 (5 bases). Deletions cut 4 bases from V and 2 bases from J, with 14 bases between. CDR1 is SGHRS, CDR2 YFSETQ, per germline. CDR3 length equals 15 residues. The CDR3 protein is CASSIAPGNTDTQYF. The CDR3 DNA is TGCGCCAGCAGCATAGCACCCGGGAACACAGATACGCAGTATTTT.